These 5 T cell receptor beta chains were all obtained from the same sample, sequenced in a study of PD-L1 blockade in urothelial cancer. Time point denoted: peripheral blood 6 weeks after treatment start. Clones were sequenced by immunoSEQ multiplex PCR, and TCRdb holds only the in-frame ones, with some missing. The sample gives some 120,000 clones, about 82% of which show up once; 2.4% is in the top ten. The sample consisted of PBMCs, taken around atezolizumab (anti-PD-L1) treatment. These receptors were collected from a man over 45 with urothelial cancer.

Here the CDR3 reads CASSYWTGVEQYF. In DNA form, the CDR3 reads TGTGCCAGCAGTTACTGGACAGGGGTCGAGCAGTACTTC. The chain employs TRBV6-5 and TRBJ2-7; 9 nucleotides line up with TRBD1. In germline, CDR1 is MNHEY, CDR2 SVGAGI. V lost 1 base to trimming and J lost 6 bases; unmatched junction nucleotides: 1. The CDR3 extends over 13 amino acids.

The J gene is TRBJ1-1, the V gene TRBV6-6, with TRBD1 as a possible D gene (6 bases). V lost 6 bases and J lost 3, with 14 bases in between. Germline V gene lookup returns CDR1 MNHNY and CDR2 SVGAGI (reference sequence). The CDR3 runs to 14 residues. In DNA form, the CDR3 reads TGTGCCAGCAGCCTCCAAGGACAGCACACTGAAGCTTTCTTT. It yields the protein CASSLQGQHTEAFF.

This clone was observed many times. Other DNA sequences in the same sample also yield this CDR3. This chain joins TRBV6-5 and TRBJ1-5, with unresolved D. Germline assignment: CDR1 MNHEY and CDR2 SVGAGI. The CDR3 contains 13 residues. Trimming removed 4 bases at V and 4 bases at J, with 8 bases between. The CDR3 DNA is TGTGCCAGCAGTTTACAGCAGAATCAGCCCCAGCATTTT. Its translation is CASSLQQNQPQHF.

The CDR3 coding sequence is TGTGCCAGCGGACGGACTCACCAGATGGATACGCAGTATTTT. Translation: CASGRTHQMDTQYF. The chain carries TRBV6-6 and TRBJ2-3; the D gene is possibly TRBD2 (5 bases). Germline values: CDR1 MNHNY, CDR2 SVGAGI (reference sequence). This CDR3 is built from 14 residues. V was cut by 8 bases and J by 6 bases, with 18 bases left in between.

The rearrangement uses TRBV28 and TRBJ1-1, with D perhaps TRBD1 (6 bases). Germline CDR1 and CDR2: MDHEN and SYDVKM. This CDR3 has 15 residues. Trimming left V 6 bases short and J 8 bases short, with 22 bases between. For the CDR3, the DNA is TGTGCCAGCAGCCTTCCCGGGACACGCCGCGGAGAAGCTTTCTTT. Its translation: CASSLPGTRRGEAFF.